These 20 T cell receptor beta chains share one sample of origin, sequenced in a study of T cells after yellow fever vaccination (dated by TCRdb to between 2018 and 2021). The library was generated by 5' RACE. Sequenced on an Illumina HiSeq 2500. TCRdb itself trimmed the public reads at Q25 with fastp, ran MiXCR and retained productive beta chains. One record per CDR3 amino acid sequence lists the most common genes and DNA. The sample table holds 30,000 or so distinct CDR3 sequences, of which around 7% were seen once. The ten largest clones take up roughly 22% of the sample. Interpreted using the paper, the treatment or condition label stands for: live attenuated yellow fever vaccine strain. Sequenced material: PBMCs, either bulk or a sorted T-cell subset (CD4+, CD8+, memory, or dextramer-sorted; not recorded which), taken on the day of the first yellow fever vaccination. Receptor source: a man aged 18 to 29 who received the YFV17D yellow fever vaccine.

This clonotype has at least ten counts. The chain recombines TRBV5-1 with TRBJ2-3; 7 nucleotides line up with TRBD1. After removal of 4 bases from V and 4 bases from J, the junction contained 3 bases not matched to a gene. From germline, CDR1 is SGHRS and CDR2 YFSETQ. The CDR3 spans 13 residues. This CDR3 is CASSQGTADTQYF. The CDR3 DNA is TGCGCCAGCAGCCAGGGGACAGCAGATACGCAGTATTTT.

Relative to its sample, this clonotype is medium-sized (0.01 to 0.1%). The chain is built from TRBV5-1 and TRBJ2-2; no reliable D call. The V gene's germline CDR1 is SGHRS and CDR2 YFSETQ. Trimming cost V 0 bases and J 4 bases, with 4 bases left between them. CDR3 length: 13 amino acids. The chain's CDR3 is CASSLASTGELFF. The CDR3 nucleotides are TGCGCCAGCAGCTTGGCGTCCACCGGGGAGCTGTTTTTT.

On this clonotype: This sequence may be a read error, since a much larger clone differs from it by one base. Here the CDR3 reads CTSSFHRSNQPQHF. In nucleotides, the CDR3 is TGTACCAGCAGTTTTCACCGTAGTAATCAGCCCCAGCATTTT. The chain has TRBV12-3 or TRBV12-4 and TRBJ1-5; D ambiguous. The CDR3 totals 14 residues.

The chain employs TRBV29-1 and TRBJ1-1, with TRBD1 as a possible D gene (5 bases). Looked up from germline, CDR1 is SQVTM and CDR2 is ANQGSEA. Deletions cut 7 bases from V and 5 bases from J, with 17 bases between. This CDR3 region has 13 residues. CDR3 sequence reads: CSGSSGVGTEAFF. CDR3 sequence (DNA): TGCAGCGGGTCCTCGGGGGTCGGGACTGAAGCTTTCTTT.

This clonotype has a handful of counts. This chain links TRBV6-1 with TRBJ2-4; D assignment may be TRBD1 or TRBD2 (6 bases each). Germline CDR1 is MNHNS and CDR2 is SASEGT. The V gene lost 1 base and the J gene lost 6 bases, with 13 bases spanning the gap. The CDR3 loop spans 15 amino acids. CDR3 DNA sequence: TGTGCCAGCAGTGAAGAGACGGGGGCTGGAAACATTCAGTACTTC. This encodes CASSEETGAGNIQYF.

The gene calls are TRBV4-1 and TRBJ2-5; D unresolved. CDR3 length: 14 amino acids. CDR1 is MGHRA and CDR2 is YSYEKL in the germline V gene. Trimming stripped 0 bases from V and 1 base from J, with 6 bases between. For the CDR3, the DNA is TGCGCCAGCAGCCAAGACAGACCCCAAGAGACCCAGTACTTC. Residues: CASSQDRPQETQYF.

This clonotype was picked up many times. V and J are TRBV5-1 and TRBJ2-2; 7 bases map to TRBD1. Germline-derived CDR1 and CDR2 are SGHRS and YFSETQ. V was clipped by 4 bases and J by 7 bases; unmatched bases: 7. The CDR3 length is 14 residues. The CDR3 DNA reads TGCGCCAGCAGCACCGACAGGGAGCACGGGGAGCTGTTTTTT. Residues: CASSTDREHGELFF.

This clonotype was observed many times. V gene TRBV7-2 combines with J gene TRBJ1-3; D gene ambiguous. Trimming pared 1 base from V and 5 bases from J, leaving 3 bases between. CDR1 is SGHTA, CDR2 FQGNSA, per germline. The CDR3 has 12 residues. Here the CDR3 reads CASSLGRNTIYF. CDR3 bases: TGTGCCAGCAGCTTAGGACGAAACACCATATATTTT.

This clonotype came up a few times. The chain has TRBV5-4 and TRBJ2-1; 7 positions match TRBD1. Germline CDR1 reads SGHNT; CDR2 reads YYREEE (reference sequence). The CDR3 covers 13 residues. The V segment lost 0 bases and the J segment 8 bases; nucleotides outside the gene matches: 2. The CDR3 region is CASSLEGADEQFF. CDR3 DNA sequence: TGTGCCAGCAGCTTGGAGGGGGCTGATGAGCAGTTCTTC. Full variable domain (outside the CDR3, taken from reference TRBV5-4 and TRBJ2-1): ETGVTQSPTHLIKTRGQQVTLRCSSQSGHNTVSWYQQALGQGPQFIFQYYREEENGRGNFPPRFSGLQFPNYSSELNVNALELDDSALYLCASSLEGADEQFFGPGTRLTVL.

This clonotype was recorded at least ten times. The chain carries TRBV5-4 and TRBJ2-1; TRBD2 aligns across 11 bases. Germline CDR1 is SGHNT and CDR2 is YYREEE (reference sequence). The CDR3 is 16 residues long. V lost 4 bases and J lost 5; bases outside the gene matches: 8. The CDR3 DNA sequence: TGTGCCAGCAGCACCCCGACTAGCGGGGAAGACAATGAGCAGTTCTTC. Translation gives CASSTPTSGEDNEQFF.

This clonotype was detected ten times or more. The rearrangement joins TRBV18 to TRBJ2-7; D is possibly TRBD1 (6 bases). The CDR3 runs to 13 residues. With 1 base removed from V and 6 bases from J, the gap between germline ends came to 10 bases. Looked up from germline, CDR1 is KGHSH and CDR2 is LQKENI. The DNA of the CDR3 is TGTGCCAGCTCACCACTCATAGGGGGCGAGCAGTACGTC. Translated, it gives CASSPLIGGEQYV.

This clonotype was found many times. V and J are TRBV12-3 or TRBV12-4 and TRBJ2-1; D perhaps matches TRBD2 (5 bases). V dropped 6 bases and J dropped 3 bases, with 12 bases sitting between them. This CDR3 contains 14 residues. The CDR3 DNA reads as TGTGCCAGCAGGGGAGACCTTAACTACAATGAGCAGTTCTTC. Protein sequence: CASRGDLNYNEQFF.

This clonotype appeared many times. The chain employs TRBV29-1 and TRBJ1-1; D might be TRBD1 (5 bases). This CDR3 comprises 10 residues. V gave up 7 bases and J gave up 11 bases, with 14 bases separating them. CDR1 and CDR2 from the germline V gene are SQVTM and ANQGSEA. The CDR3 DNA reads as TGCAGCGGGGGAGAGGGGAACGCTTTCTTT. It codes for CSGGEGNAFF.

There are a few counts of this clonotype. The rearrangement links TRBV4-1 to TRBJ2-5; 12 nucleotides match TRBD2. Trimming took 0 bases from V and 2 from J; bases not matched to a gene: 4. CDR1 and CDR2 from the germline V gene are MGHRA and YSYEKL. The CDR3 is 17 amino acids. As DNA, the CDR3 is TGCGCCAGCAGCCAAGAACGGCTAGCGGGGGGGCAAGAGACCCAGTACTTC. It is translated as CASSQERLAGGQETQYF.

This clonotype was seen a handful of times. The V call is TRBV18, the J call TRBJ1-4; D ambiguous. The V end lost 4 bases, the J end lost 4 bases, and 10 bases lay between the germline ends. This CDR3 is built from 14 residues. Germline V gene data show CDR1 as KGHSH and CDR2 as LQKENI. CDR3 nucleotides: TGTGCCAGCTCACTCCCGGACCTTAATGAAAAACTGTTTTTT. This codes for CASSLPDLNEKLFF.

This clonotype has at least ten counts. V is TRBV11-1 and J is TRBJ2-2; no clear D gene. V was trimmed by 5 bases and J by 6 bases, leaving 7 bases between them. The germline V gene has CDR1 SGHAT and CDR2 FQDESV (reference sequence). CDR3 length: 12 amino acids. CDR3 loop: CASSGRSGELFF. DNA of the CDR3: TGTGCCAGCAGCGGAAGGTCCGGGGAGCTGTTTTTT.

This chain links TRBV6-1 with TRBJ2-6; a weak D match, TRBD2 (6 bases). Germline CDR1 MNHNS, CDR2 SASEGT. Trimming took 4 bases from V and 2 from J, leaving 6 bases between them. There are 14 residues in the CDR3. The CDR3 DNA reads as TGTGCCAGCAGTGGACTAGCTGGGGCCAACGTCCTGACTTTC. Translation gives CASSGLAGANVLTF.

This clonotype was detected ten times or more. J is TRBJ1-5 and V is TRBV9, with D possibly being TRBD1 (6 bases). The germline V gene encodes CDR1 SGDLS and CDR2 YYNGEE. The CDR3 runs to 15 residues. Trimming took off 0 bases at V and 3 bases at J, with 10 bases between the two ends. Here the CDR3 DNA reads TGTGCCAGCAGCGTAGGAGGGGGTGACAATCAGCCCCAGCATTTT. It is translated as CASSVGGGDNQPQHF.

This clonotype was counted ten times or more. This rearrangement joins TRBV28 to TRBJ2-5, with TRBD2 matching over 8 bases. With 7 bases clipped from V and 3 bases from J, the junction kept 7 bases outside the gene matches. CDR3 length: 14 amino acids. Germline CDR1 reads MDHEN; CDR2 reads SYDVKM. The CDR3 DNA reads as TGTGCCAGCAATTTCGGGGGGGCCGAAGAGACCCAGTACTTC. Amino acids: CASNFGGAEETQYF.

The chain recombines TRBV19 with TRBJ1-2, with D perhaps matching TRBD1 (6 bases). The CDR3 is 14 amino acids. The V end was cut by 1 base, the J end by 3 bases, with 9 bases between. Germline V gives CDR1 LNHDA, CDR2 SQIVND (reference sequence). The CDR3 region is CASSIGGRDYGYTF. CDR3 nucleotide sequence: TGTGCCAGTAGTATAGGGGGGCGCGACTATGGCTACACCTTC.